This entry lists 27 T cell receptor beta chains sequenced from one sample in a study of blood T cell repertoires in COVID-19. TCRdb's copy holds only in-frame clones and misses some; the assay was immunoSEQ multiplex PCR. The sample contains about 73,000 clones, around 80% of which appear only once. The sample taken for sequencing was peripheral blood. Receptor source: a man aged 80 or over with active or convalescent COVID-19.

This clone has a handful of counts. The chain has TRBV30 and TRBJ1-4; D gene ambiguous. CDR1 is GTSNPN, CDR2 SVGIG, per germline (reference sequence). This CDR3 has 12 residues. The V end was cut by 0 bases, the J end by 8 bases, with 7 bases between. CDR3 nucleotides: TGTGCCTGGAGTGTTGTCCGGGAAAAACTGTTTTTT. This encodes CAWSVVREKLFF.

The V call is TRBV11-1, the J call TRBJ1-6; TRBD1 agrees at 8 bases. CDR1 and CDR2 from the germline V gene are SGHAT and FQDESV (reference sequence). The CDR3 runs to 15 residues. J lost 7 bases, V lost 3 bases, and 5 bases had no gene match. CDR3 coding DNA: TGTGCCAGCAGCTTCGCCAGGGGGCAAAATTCACCCCTCCACTTT. Protein sequence: CASSFARGQNSPLHF.

The chain has TRBV11-2 and TRBJ1-2, with D unclear. Germline CDR1 and CDR2: SGHAT and FQNNGV. V was cut by 3 bases and J by 4 bases, with 9 bases left in between. The CDR3 covers 13 residues. The CDR3: CASSFILSYGYTF. CDR3 coding DNA: TGTGCCAGCAGCTTCATCCTATCCTATGGCTACACCTTC.

The chain recombines TRBV19 with TRBJ2-3, with a tentative D call TRBD1 (6 bases). The CDR3 length is 14 residues. V lost 2 bases, J lost 3 bases, and 9 bases lay in between. CDR1 LNHDA and CDR2 SQIVND come from the germline V gene (reference sequence). The CDR3 coding sequence is TGTGCCAGTAGTATAACACAGGGTACAGATACGCAGTATTTT. Protein sequence: CASSITQGTDTQYF.

The chain joins TRBV7-2 to TRBJ1-1; no reliable D call. V was clipped by 7 bases and J by 3 bases, with 12 bases between them. Germline assignment: CDR1 SGHTA and CDR2 FQGNSA. The CDR3 consists of 13 residues. The CDR3: CASTVGLDTEAFF. CDR3 DNA sequence: TGTGCCAGCACCGTCGGTCTTGACACTGAAGCTTTCTTT.

In DNA, the CDR3 is TGTGCCAGCAGTAACCTAGGGGTTGACCCCAAAAACATTCAGTACTTC. Translating gives CASSNLGVDPKNIQYF. J is TRBJ2-4 and V is TRBV21-1; the table's D gene call, TRBD1, was not cross checked with the DNA. TRBV21-1 is deemed a pseudogene. The CDR3 extends over 16 amino acids.

The V call is TRBV28, the J call TRBJ1-2; 7 bases map to TRBD1. This CDR3 contains 13 residues. From germline, CDR1 is MDHEN and CDR2 SYDVKM. V shed 5 bases, J shed 5 bases, and the junction held 5 bases outside the gene matches. As DNA, the CDR3 is TGTGCCAGCAGTCGAACAGGGGCATATGGCTACACCTTC. Residues: CASSRTGAYGYTF.

The chain carries TRBV5-6 and TRBJ1-3; no firm D call. The V end was cut by 1 base, the J end by 1 base, with 9 bases between. CDR1 and CDR2 (germline): SGHDT, YYEEEE. This CDR3 contains 15 residues. Written as DNA, the CDR3 is TGTGCCAGCAGCTTGTCTGCAGCGTCTGGAAACACCATATATTTT. This encodes CASSLSAASGNTIYF.

The rearrangement joins TRBV15 to TRBJ1-5, with 9 bases identical to TRBD1. Germline loops: CDR1 LNHNV, CDR2 YYDKDF (reference sequence). There are 17 residues in the CDR3. V shed 3 bases, J shed 2 bases, and the junction held 8 bases outside the gene matches. The CDR3 sequence is CATSRDRGRFGNQPQHF. The DNA for the CDR3 is TGTGCCACCAGCAGGGACAGGGGTAGGTTCGGCAATCAGCCCCAGCATTTT. The whole variable domain, remainder taken from reference TRBV15 and TRBJ1-5, is DAMVIQNPRYQVTQFGKPVTLSCSQTLNHNVMYWYQQKSSQAPKLLFHYYDKDFNNEADTPDNFQSRRPNTSFCFLDIRSPGLGDTAMYLCATSRDRGRFGNQPQHFGDGTRLSIL.

The gene calls are TRBV5-1 and TRBJ1-6; TRBD1 matches 8 bases. The CDR3 is made up of 16 amino acids. Looked up from germline, CDR1 is SGHRS and CDR2 is YFSETQ. V lost 0 bases and J lost 10; bases outside the gene matches: 9. The CDR3 reads CASSLAGDRSLSPLHF. DNA of the CDR3: TGCGCCAGCAGCTTGGCAGGGGACAGGTCTCTGTCACCCCTCCACTTT.

The chain employs TRBV9 and TRBJ2-3; the D is unclear. This CDR3 region has 16 residues. The germline V gene has CDR1 SGDLS and CDR2 YYNGEE. Trimming cost V 5 bases and J 2 bases, with 18 bases left between them. DNA for the CDR3: TGTGCCAGCAGTGTCCTATCGGGTGTGAACACAGATACGCAGTATTTT. Protein: CASSVLSGVNTDTQYF.

The chain carries TRBV10-3 and TRBJ1-6; possible D gene TRBD1, 6 bases. Germline V gene sequence: CDR1 ENHRY, CDR2 SYGVKD. With 4 bases removed from V and 9 bases from J, the gap between germline ends came to 16 bases. The CDR3 is 15 residues long. CDR3 sequence: CAISAGEGEGSPLHF. DNA of the CDR3: TGTGCCATCAGTGCTGGTGAGGGGGAAGGTTCACCCCTCCACTTT.

The CDR3 sequence is CASSLAGNEQFF. The CDR3 DNA follows: TGTGCCAGCAGTTTGGCAGGCAATGAGCAGTTCTTC. The rearrangement uses TRBV12-3 or TRBV12-4 and TRBJ2-1; no definite D call. The V and J ends lost 3 bases and 6 bases respectively, with 6 bases between them. There are 12 residues in the CDR3.

V and J are TRBV3-1 (or the pseudogene TRBV3-2) and TRBJ2-5; TRBD2 agrees at 12 bases. The CDR3 has 18 amino acids. The V gene's germline CDR1 is LGHDT and CDR2 YNNKEL (reference sequence). V gave up 0 bases and J gave up 5 bases; unmatched junction bases: 10. The CDR3 DNA is TGTGCCAGCAGCCAAGATGAATTTTGGACTAGCGGGGTGGAGACCCAGTACTTC. Residues: CASSQDEFWTSGVETQYF.

J is TRBJ2-5 and V is TRBV5-1, with TRBD2 identical over 14 bases. After removal of 4 bases from V and 3 bases from J, the junction contained 5 bases not matched to a gene. CDR1 and CDR2 from the germline V gene are SGHRS and YFSETQ. The CDR3 totals 16 residues. CDR3 bases: TGCGCCAGCAGCAAGGGACTAGCGGGGGTGGAAGAGACCCAGTACTTC. Protein product: CASSKGLAGVEETQYF.

V is TRBV15 and J is TRBJ1-2, with TRBD1 as a possible D gene (6 bases). Trimming removed 0 bases from V and 2 bases from J, with 13 bases in between. Germline CDR1 reads LNHNV; CDR2 reads YYDKDF (reference sequence). CDR3 length equals 16 residues. This CDR3 is CATSRDPGTRNYGYTF. CDR3 DNA: TGTGCCACCAGCAGAGATCCCGGGACAAGGAACTATGGCTACACCTTC.

The chain is built from TRBV5-1 and TRBJ2-3; TRBD1 aligns across 7 bases. CDR3 size: 16 residues. Germline CDR1 SGHRS, CDR2 YFSETQ. J gave up 0 bases and V 6 bases, and 10 bases lay outside the gene matches. The CDR3 nucleotides read TGCGCCAGCACCGGCTATGGGACAGCTAGCACAGATACGCAGTATTTT. It codes for CASTGYGTASTDTQYF.

The chain uses TRBV5-1 and TRBJ1-2; D remains unclear. V lost 5 bases and J 2 bases, leaving 10 bases between the germline ends. CDR3 length: 13 amino acids. Germline lookup yields CDR1 SGHRS and CDR2 YFSETQ. CDR3 DNA: TGCGCCAGCAGAAGCCGGGAAAACTATGGCTACACCTTC. Its translation is CASRSRENYGYTF. Variable domain in full (rest from reference TRBV5-1 and TRBJ1-2): KAGVTQTPRYLIKTRGQQVTLSCSPISGHRSVSWYQQTPGQGLQFLFEYFSETQRNKGNFPGRFSGRQFSNSRSEMNVSTLELGDSALYLCASRSRENYGYTFGSGTRLTVV.

This clone was seen only a few times. The genes are TRBV27 and TRBJ1-3; D might be TRBD1 (5 bases). Germline CDR1 reads MNHEY; CDR2 reads SMNVEV (reference sequence). Trimming removed 2 bases at V and 3 bases at J, with 5 bases between. This CDR3 region has 13 residues. CDR3 sequence reads: CASSLQGGNTIYF. The DNA of the CDR3 is TGTGCCAGCAGTTTACAGGGTGGAAACACCATATATTTT.

The J gene is TRBJ1-1, the V gene TRBV12-3 or TRBV12-4; D not certain. This CDR3 contains 12 residues. Trimming took 3 bases from V and 3 from J, leaving 5 bases between them. CDR3 in DNA: TGTGCCAGCAGTTTTTTAGACACTGAAGCTTTCTTT. Amino acid sequence: CASSFLDTEAFF.

V and J are TRBV5-6 and TRBJ1-3; D is uncertain. The CDR3 spans 14 residues. Germline V gives CDR1 SGHDT, CDR2 YYEEEE. Deletions cut 2 bases from V and 0 bases from J, with 6 bases between. This CDR3 is CASSFRSSGNTIYF. CDR3 nucleotide sequence: TGTGCCAGCAGCTTCAGAAGCTCTGGAAACACCATATATTTT.

V usage is TRBV19 and J usage is TRBJ2-2, with 10 bases lining up with TRBD2. Germline CDR1 reads LNHDA; CDR2 reads SQIVND (reference sequence). CDR3 length: 18 amino acids. Trimming removed 0 bases from V and 6 bases from J; junction bases left unmatched: 10. The CDR3 loop is CASSIDLPSGGRAGELFF. The CDR3 DNA reads as TGTGCCAGTAGTATAGATCTGCCTAGCGGGGGACGGGCCGGGGAGCTGTTTTTT.

This chain connects TRBV5-1 to TRBJ1-1; 8 bases are a match to TRBD1. This CDR3 has 19 amino acids. Germline loops: CDR1 SGHRS, CDR2 YFSETQ. With 0 bases clipped from V and 0 bases from J, the junction kept 13 bases outside the gene matches. The CDR3 reads CASSLAKGSGGLMNTEAFF. In DNA, the CDR3 is TGCGCCAGCAGCTTGGCCAAAGGGTCAGGGGGCCTGATGAACACTGAAGCTTTCTTT.

This chain connects TRBV6-2 or TRBV6-3 to TRBJ2-1; the match to TRBD1 covers 8 bases. The CDR3 contains 17 residues. The germline V gene has CDR1 MNHEY and CDR2 SVGEGT. With V trimmed by 0 bases and J by 6 bases, 10 bases remained unmatched. The CDR3 protein is CASSYSPDRAMVNEQFF. The CDR3 coding sequence is TGTGCCAGCAGTTACTCCCCGGACAGGGCCATGGTCAATGAGCAGTTCTTC.

The chain couples TRBV4-2 to TRBJ2-2, with 8 bases fitting TRBD1. CDR1 is LGHNA, CDR2 YNFKEQ, per germline. V gave up 1 base and J gave up 5 bases; unmatched junction bases: 9. This CDR3 region has 17 residues. The CDR3, as DNA: TGTGCCAGCAGCCAAGTATTGCCAGGGGGCGGGACCGGGGAGCTGTTTTTT. Its protein is CASSQVLPGGGTGELFF.

This sequence joins TRBV7-2 and TRBJ1-3; 7 nucleotides align to TRBD1. This CDR3 is built from 15 residues. Looked up from germline, CDR1 is SGHTA and CDR2 is FQGNSA. The V gene end was trimmed by 6 bases and the J gene end by 0 bases; junction bases not matched to a gene: 5. As DNA, the CDR3 is TGTGCCAGCAGTGACAGGGTCCTCTCTGGAAACACCATATATTTT. This encodes CASSDRVLSGNTIYF.

The count of this clone is one. The V call is TRBV11-3, the J call TRBJ2-1; 7 bases fit TRBD2. V lost 2 bases to trimming and J lost 5 bases; unmatched junction nucleotides: 0. The CDR3 spans 13 residues. Germline values: CDR1 SGHNT, CDR2 YENEEA. CDR3 sequence (DNA): TGTGCCAGCAGCTTACTAGCGGACAATGAGCAGTTCTTC. This translates into CASSLLADNEQFF.